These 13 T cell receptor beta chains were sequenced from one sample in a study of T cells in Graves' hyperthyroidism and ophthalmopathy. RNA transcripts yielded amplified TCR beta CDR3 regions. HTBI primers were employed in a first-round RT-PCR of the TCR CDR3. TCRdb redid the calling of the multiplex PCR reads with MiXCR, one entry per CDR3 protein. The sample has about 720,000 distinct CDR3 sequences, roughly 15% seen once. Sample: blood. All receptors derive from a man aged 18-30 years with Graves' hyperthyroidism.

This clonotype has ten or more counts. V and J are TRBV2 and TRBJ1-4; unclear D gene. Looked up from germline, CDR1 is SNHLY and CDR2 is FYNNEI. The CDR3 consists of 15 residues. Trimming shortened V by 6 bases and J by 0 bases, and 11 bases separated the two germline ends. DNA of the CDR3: TGTGCCAGCAGGGAAAGGACGGCAACTAATGAAAAACTGTTTTTT. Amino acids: CASRERTATNEKLFF.

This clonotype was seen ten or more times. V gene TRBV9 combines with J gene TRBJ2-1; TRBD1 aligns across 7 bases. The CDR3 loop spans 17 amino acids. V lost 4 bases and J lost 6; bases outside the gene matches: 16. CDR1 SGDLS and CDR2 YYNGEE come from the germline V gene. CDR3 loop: CASSIRDSYSPFNEQFF. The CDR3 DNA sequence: TGTGCCAGCAGCATCCGGGACAGCTATTCACCTTTCAATGAGCAGTTCTTC.

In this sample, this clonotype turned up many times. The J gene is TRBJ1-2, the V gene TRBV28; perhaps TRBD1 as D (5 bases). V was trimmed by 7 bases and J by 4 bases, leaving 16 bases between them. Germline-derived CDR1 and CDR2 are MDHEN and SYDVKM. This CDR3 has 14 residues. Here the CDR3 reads CASTSPGGTYGYTF. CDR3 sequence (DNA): TGTGCCAGCACCTCTCCGGGGGGTACCTATGGCTACACCTTC.

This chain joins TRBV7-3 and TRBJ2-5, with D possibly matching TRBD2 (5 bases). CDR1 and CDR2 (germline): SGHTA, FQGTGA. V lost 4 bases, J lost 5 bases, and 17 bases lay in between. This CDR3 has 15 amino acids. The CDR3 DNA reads TGTGCCAGCAGCTACCTCGGGGTTCGTGGGGAGACCCAGTACTTC. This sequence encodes CASSYLGVRGETQYF.

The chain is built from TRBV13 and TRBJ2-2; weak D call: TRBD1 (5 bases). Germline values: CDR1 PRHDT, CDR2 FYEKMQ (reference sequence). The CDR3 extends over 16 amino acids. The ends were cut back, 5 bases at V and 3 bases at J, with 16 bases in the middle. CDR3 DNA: TGTGCCAGCAGCACCTACTCCAGGGATTACACCGGGGAGCTGTTTTTT. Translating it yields CASSTYSRDYTGELFF.

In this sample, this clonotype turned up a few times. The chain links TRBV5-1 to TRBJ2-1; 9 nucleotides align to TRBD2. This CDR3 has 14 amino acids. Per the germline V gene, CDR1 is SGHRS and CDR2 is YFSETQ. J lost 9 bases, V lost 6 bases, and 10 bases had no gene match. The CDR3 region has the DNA TGCGCCAGCAAAGAACTAGCGGGTATTGGTGAGCAGTTCTTC. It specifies CASKELAGIGEQFF.

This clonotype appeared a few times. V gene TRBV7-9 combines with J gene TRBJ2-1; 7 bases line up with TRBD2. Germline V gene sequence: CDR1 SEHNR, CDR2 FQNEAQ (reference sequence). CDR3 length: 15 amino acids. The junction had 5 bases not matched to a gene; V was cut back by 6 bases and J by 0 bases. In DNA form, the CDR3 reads TGTGCCAGCAGGGGGAGGGATGGCTCCTACAATGAGCAGTTCTTC. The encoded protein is CASRGRDGSYNEQFF. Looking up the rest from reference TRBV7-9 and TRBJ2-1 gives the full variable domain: DTGVSQNPRHKITKRGQNVTFRCDPISEHNRLYWYRQTLGQGPEFLTYFQNEAQLEKSRLLSDRFSAERPKGSFSTLEIQRTEQGDSAMYLCASRGRDGSYNEQFFGPGTRLTVL.

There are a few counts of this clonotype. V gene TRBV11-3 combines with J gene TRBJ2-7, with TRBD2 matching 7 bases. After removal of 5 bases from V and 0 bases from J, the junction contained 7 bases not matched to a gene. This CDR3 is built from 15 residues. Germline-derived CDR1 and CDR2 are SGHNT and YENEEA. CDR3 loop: CASSTTSASSYEQYF. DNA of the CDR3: TGTGCCAGCAGCACCACTAGCGCCAGCTCCTACGAGCAGTACTTC.

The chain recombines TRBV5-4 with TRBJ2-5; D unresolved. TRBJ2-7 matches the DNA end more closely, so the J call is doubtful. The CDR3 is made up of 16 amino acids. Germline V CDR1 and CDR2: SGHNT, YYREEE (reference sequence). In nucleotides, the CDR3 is TGTGCCAGCAGCTTGGCCGAGGCGGTGGTAGGTTCCGAGCAGTACTTC. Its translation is CASSLAEAVVGSEQYF.

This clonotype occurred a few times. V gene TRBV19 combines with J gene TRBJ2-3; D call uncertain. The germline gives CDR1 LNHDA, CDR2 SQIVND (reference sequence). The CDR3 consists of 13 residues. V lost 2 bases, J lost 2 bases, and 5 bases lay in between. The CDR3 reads CASSITATDTQYF. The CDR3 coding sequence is TGTGCCAGTAGTATAACAGCCACAGATACGCAGTATTTT.

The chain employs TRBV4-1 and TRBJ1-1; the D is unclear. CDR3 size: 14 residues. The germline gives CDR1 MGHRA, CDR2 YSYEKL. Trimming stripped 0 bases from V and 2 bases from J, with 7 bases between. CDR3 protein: CASSQEEPNTEAFF. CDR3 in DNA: TGCGCCAGCAGCCAAGAGGAACCAAACACTGAAGCTTTCTTT.

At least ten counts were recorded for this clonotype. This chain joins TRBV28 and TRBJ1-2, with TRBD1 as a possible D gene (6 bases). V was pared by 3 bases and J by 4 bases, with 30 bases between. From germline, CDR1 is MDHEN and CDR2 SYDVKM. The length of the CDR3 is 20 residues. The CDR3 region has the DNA TGTGCCAGCAGTTTTCCCGGAGCACAGGGAGGAGATAGTTTCGGCTATGGCTACACCTTC. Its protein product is CASSFPGAQGGDSFGYGYTF.

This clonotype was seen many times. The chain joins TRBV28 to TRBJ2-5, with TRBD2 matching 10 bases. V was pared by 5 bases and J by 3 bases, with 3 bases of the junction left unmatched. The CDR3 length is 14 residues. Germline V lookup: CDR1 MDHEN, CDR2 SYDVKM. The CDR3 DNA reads TGTGCCAGCAGTCTGCTAGCGGGAGAAGAGACCCAGTACTTC. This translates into CASSLLAGEETQYF. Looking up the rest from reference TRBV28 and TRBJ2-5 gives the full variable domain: DVKVTQSSRYLVKRTGEKVFLECVQDMDHENMFWYRQDPGLGLRLIYFSYDVKMKEKGDIPEGYSVSREKKERFSLILESASTNQTSMYLCASSLLAGEETQYFGPGTRLLVL.